Listed below are T cell receptor beta chains from one sample, sequenced in a study of T cells after yellow fever vaccination. MiXCR, applied by TCRdb to the 5' RACE reads, yields one record per CDR3 protein. This sample has around 530,000 distinct CDR3 sequences, with about a sixth found just once. This sample comprised PBMCs, obtained 4 to 6 days after the first yellow fever vaccination. These receptor sequences come from a man between 18 and 35 years old who received the YFV17D yellow fever vaccine. CDR3s leave out the opening cysteine and the closing phenylalanine or tryptophan. The size entry is marked missing in some rows and otherwise reads once, few, many or a size class.

abundance	v_gene	j_gene	CDR3aa
few	TRBV6-2/TRBV6-3	TRBJ1-5	ASNRQPQH
-	TRBV5-1	TRBJ2-2	ASSRSGVGANTGELF
few	TRBV7-2	TRBJ2-7	ASSLMSTGYEQY
few	TRBV12-3/TRBV12-4	TRBJ1-3	ASSLQDRGSSGNTIY
few	TRBV10-3	TRBJ2-1	AISELMGGSSYNEQF
few	TRBV25-1	TRBJ1-4	ASSESGVVEKLF
-	TRBV6-2/TRBV6-3	TRBJ2-1	AIAEGRGGVNEQF
few	TRBV7-2	TRBJ1-4	ASSSWTGVREKLF
few	TRBV5-8	TRBJ1-5	ASSTLGQGKGQPQH
many	TRBV5-1	TRBJ2-2	ASSLWDGSSGELF
-	TRBV18	TRBJ1-2	ASSPGSRGSGYT
-	TRBV19	TRBJ2-1	ASTPWVASNEQF
few	TRBV20-1	TRBJ2-3	SARDRLAGVGRTQY
few	TRBV7-2	TRBJ2-2	ASSVLAGGTGELF
-	TRBV6-1	TRBJ1-4	ASRHRGTNEKLF
-	TRBV7-9	TRBJ2-2	ASSFSRGTNTGELF
-	TRBV7-9	TRBJ1-1	ASSVQSGGTEAF
few	TRBV7-9	TRBJ2-7	ASSFDSGVVGQY
few	TRBV20-1	TRBJ2-5	SARDQIKETQY
-	TRBV5-1	TRBJ1-1	ASSMGQGNTEAF
-	TRBV19	TRBJ2-7	ASSNNNGIRGAYEQY